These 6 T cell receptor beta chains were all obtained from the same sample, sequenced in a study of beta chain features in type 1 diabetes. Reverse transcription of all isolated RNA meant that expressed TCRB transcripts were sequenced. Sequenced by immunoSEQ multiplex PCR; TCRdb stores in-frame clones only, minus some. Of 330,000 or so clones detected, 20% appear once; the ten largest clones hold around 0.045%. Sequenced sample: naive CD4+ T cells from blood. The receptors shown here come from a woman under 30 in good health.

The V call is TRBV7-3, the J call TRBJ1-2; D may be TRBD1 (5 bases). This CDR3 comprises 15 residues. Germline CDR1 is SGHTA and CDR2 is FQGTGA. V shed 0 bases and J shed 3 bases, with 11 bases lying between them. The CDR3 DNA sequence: TGTGCCAGCAGCTTAACGGGATCAGGGTACTATGGCTACACCTTC. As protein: CASSLTGSGYYGYTF. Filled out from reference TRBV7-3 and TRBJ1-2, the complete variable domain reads GAGVSQTPSNKVTEKGKYVELRCDPISGHTALYWYRQSLGQGPEFLIYFQGTGAADDSGLPNDRFFAVRPEGSVSTLKIQRTERGDSAVYLCASSLTGSGYYGYTFGSGTRLTVV.

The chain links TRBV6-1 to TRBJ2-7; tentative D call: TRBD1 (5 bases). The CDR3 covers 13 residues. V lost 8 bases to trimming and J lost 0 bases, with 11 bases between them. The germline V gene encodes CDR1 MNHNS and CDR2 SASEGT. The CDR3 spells CASWGSSSYEQYF. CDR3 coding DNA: TGTGCCAGCTGGGGCAGTAGCTCCTACGAGCAGTACTTC.

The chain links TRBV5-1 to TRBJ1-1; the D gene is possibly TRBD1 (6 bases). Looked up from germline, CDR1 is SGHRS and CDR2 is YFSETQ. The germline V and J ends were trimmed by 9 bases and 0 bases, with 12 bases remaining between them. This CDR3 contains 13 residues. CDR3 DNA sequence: TGCGCCACCCGGGACATAATGAACACTGAAGCTTTCTTT. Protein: CATRDIMNTEAFF.

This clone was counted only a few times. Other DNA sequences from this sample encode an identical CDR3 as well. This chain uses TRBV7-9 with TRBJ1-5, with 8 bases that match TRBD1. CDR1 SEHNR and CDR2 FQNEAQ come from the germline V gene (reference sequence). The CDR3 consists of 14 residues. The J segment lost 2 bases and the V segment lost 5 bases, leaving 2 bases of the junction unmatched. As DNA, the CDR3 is TGTGCCAGCAGCCCGACAGGGGGCAATCAGCCCCAGCATTTT. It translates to CASSPTGGNQPQHF.

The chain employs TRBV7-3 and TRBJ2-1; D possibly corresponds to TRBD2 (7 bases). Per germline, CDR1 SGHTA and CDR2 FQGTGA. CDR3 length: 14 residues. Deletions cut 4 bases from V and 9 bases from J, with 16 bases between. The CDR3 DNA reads TGTGCCAGCAGCTCATCTGGGGGGGCAGTTGAGCAGTTCTTC. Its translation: CASSSSGGAVEQFF. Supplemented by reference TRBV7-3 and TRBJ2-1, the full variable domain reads GAGVSQTPSNKVTEKGKYVELRCDPISGHTALYWYRQSLGQGPEFLIYFQGTGAADDSGLPNDRFFAVRPEGSVSTLKIQRTERGDSAVYLCASSSSGGAVEQFFGPGTRLTVL.

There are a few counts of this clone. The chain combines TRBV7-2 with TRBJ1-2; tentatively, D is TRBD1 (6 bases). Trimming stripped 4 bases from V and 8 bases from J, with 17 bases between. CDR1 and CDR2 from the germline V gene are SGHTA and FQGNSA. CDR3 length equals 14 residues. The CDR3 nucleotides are TGTGCCAGCAGCTCTCGACAGGAGAGGGGAGGCTACACCTTC. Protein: CASSSRQERGGYTF.